Presented here are 29 T cell receptor beta chains from one specimen sequenced in a study of PD-L1 blockade in urothelial cancer. Time point denoted: peripheral blood 6 weeks after treatment start. Here immunoSEQ multiplex PCR was the method, and the copy in TCRdb shows in-frame clones only, minus some. The sample holds 50,000 to 55,000 clones, approximately 90% seen once. Material: PBMCs, obtained around atezolizumab (anti-PD-L1) treatment. These receptors were taken from a man in his 60s with urothelial cancer.

This chain connects TRBV11-2 to TRBJ2-7; 13 bases line up with TRBD2. The CDR3 has 15 amino acids. CDR1 is SGHAT and CDR2 is FQNNGV in the germline V gene. The J segment lost 3 bases and the V segment lost 5 bases, leaving 4 bases of the junction unmatched. The DNA for the CDR3 is TGTGCCAGCAGCGTGGGACTAGCGGGATTCTACGAGCAGTACTTC. It is translated as CASSVGLAGFYEQYF.

V gene TRBV27 combines with J gene TRBJ1-4; 9 positions agree with TRBD1. Germline values: CDR1 MNHEY, CDR2 SMNVEV (reference sequence). The trim removed 7 bases at V and 1 base at J, leaving 19 bases unmatched. The CDR3 is 20 amino acids. The CDR3 bases are TGTGCCAGCAAAAAAGGCTACACAGGGGGCGTGGGGGGAACTAATGAAAAACTGTTTTTT. Encoded protein: CASKKGYTGGVGGTNEKLFF.

V is TRBV5-6 and J is TRBJ2-5; 7 nucleotides agree with TRBD1. The V and J ends lost 2 bases and 3 bases, in that order; junction bases with no gene match: 1. This CDR3 has 13 residues. Germline V gene lookup returns CDR1 SGHDT and CDR2 YYEEEE. DNA of the CDR3: TGTGCCAGCAGCTTCGACAGGGAAGAGACCCAGTACTTC. Protein product: CASSFDREETQYF.

The rearrangement uses TRBV19 and TRBJ2-6; 7 bases are a match to TRBD1. CDR3 length equals 16 residues. V was clipped by 4 bases and J by 0 bases; unmatched bases: 3. Germline CDR1 and CDR2: LNHDA and SQIVND (reference sequence). The CDR3: CASSTGQTSGANVLTF. In DNA form, the CDR3 reads TGTGCCAGTAGTACGGGACAGACCTCTGGGGCCAACGTCCTGACTTTC.

The genes are TRBV2 and TRBJ2-1; D gene uncertain. V lost 6 bases and J lost 8, with 14 bases in between. Germline values: CDR1 SNHLY, CDR2 FYNNEI. This CDR3 has 13 residues. The CDR3 nucleotides read TGTGCCAGCAGATCGCCGGTGCCCGATGAGCAGTTCTTC. This sequence encodes CASRSPVPDEQFF.

The count of this clone is one. The chain is built from TRBV7-8 and TRBJ1-1; no definite D call. This CDR3 comprises 13 residues. The germline gives CDR1 SGHVS, CDR2 FQNEAQ. Between the trimmed V and J ends, which lost 5 bases and 0 bases, there was a span of 7 bases. This chain's CDR3 is CASSRGLNTEAFF. The CDR3 DNA sequence: TGTGCCAGCAGCCGCGGGTTGAACACTGAAGCTTTCTTT.

V is TRBV5-6 and J is TRBJ2-5; TRBD2 agrees at 9 bases. There are 15 residues in the CDR3. Germline V gene sequence: CDR1 SGHDT, CDR2 YYEEEE. Trimming removed 4 bases from V and 5 bases from J; junction bases left unmatched: 9. The CDR3, as DNA: TGTGCCAGCAGCCCGTTAGCGGGGGTACGGGAGACCCAGTACTTC. It is translated as CASSPLAGVRETQYF.

The chain combines TRBV27 with TRBJ1-1, with TRBD1 matching 9 bases. Germline CDR1 and CDR2: MNHEY and SMNVEV (reference sequence). V was clipped by 5 bases and J by 10 bases; unmatched bases: 14. The CDR3 sequence is 15 residues long. The DNA for the CDR3 is TGTGCCAGCAGTGCCCCGGGACAGGGAAGGGTCGGAGCTTTCTTT. Translated, it gives CASSAPGQGRVGAFF.

This chain links TRBV30 with TRBJ1-6, with 7 bases aligning to TRBD1. The length of the CDR3 is 14 residues. Germline CDR1 reads GTSNPN; CDR2 reads SVGIG (reference sequence). Trimming cost V 2 bases and J 7 bases; bases outside gene matches: 5. The CDR3 region is CAWSTGQTNSPLHF. In DNA form, the CDR3 reads TGTGCCTGGAGTACGGGACAGACCAATTCACCCCTCCACTTT. The full variable domain, its missing parts supplied by reference TRBV30 and TRBJ1-6, is SQTIHQWPATLVQPVGSPLSLECTVEGTSNPNLYWYRQAAGRGLQLLFYSVGIGQISSEVPQNLSASRPQDRQFILSSKKLLLSDSGFYLCAWSTGQTNSPLHFGNGTRLTVT.

This clone was observed a few times. The V call is TRBV11-3, the J call TRBJ1-1; 9 bases agree with TRBD1. Germline V CDR1 and CDR2: SGHNT, YENEEA. The CDR3 has 16 residues. The J segment lost 1 base and the V segment lost 2 bases, leaving 5 bases of the junction unmatched. This CDR3 is CASSLTPGQGNTEAFF. Written as DNA, the CDR3 is TGTGCCAGCAGCTTAACCCCGGGACAGGGGAACACTGAAGCTTTCTTT.

The gene calls are TRBV5-1 and TRBJ2-7, with 8 positions matching TRBD1. The CDR3 sequence is 15 residues long. Germline CDR1 and CDR2: SGHRS and YFSETQ. Losses at the gene ends were 4 bases for V and 1 base for J; bases not matched to a gene: 7. The CDR3 region has the DNA TGCGCCAGCAGCCCGGCAGGGGGCGCATCCTACGAGCAGTACTTC. This sequence encodes CASSPAGGASYEQYF. The full variable domain, completed using reference TRBV5-1 and TRBJ2-7, is KAGVTQTPRYLIKTRGQQVTLSCSPISGHRSVSWYQQTPGQGLQFLFEYFSETQRNKGNFPGRFSGRQFSNSRSEMNVSTLELGDSALYLCASSPAGGASYEQYFGPGTRLTVT.

The rearrangement joins TRBV27 to TRBJ2-2; D call uncertain. V shed 8 bases and J shed 6 bases, with 16 bases lying between them. CDR3 size: 14 residues. Germline CDR1 MNHEY, CDR2 SMNVEV (reference sequence). The CDR3 loop reads CASGPRLFPGELFF. As DNA, the CDR3 is TGTGCCAGCGGCCCCAGACTGTTTCCCGGGGAGCTGTTTTTT.

The chain employs TRBV28 and TRBJ2-7; 13 nucleotides align to TRBD2. CDR3 length equals 16 residues. Germline V CDR1 and CDR2: MDHEN, SYDVKM. Unmatched junction bases numbered 8, after V lost 4 bases and J lost 5 bases. The CDR3 coding sequence is TGTGCCAGCAGTTCCTTCTGGACTAGCGGGAGTCACGAGCAGTACTTC. Translated, it gives CASSSFWTSGSHEQYF.

The rearrangement joins TRBV9 to TRBJ2-7; weak D call: TRBD1 (5 bases). Germline lookup yields CDR1 SGDLS and CDR2 YYNGEE. Trimming cost V 0 bases and J 4 bases, with 8 bases left between them. The CDR3 covers 13 residues. CDR3 nucleotide sequence: TGTGCCAGCAGCGTAGCTCCAGGGTACGAGCAGTACTTC. Amino acid sequence: CASSVAPGYEQYF.

J is TRBJ2-1 and V is TRBV14; 8 bases are shared with TRBD1. This CDR3 region has 15 residues. V was clipped by 5 bases and J by 5 bases; unmatched bases: 8. CDR1 is SGHDN, CDR2 FVKESK, per germline. CDR3: CASSVPGTGHNEQFF. For the CDR3, the DNA is TGTGCCAGCAGCGTACCCGGGACAGGACACAATGAGCAGTTCTTC.

V and J are TRBV12-5 and TRBJ2-2; the D gene is possibly TRBD2 (6 bases). Trimming stripped 1 base from V and 7 bases from J, with 13 bases between. Germline V gene data show CDR1 as LGHNT and CDR2 as FRNRAP. The CDR3 length is 15 residues. CDR3 in amino acids: CASGLDKGRIGELFF. CDR3 sequence (DNA): TGTGCTAGTGGTTTGGACAAAGGGAGGATCGGGGAGCTGTTTTTT. The complete variable domain, with remaining parts taken from reference TRBV12-5 and TRBJ2-2, reads DARVTQTPRHKVTEMGQEVTMRCQPILGHNTVFWYRQTMMQGLELLAYFRNRAPLDDSGMPKDRFSAEMPDATLATLKIQPSEPRDSAVYFCASGLDKGRIGELFFGEGSRLTVL.

The chain combines TRBV7-8 with TRBJ1-5; no definite D call. Per the germline V gene, CDR1 is SGHVS and CDR2 is FQNEAQ. CDR3 length equals 14 residues. Trimming stripped 4 bases from V and 4 bases from J, with 11 bases between. The CDR3 sequence is CASSYGEINQPQHF. The CDR3 bases are TGTGCCAGCAGCTACGGGGAGATAAATCAGCCCCAGCATTTT.

The V gene is TRBV27, the J gene TRBJ2-7, with TRBD1 identical over 12 bases. Germline V gene sequence: CDR1 MNHEY, CDR2 SMNVEV (reference sequence). V lost 0 bases to trimming and J lost 10 bases; unmatched junction nucleotides: 10. The CDR3 has 16 residues. The CDR3 bases are TGTGCCAGCAGTTTATCGTGGGGACAGGGGGCCAAAAAACAGTACTTC. It translates to CASSLSWGQGAKKQYF.

V gene TRBV30 combines with J gene TRBJ2-1; 8 bases match TRBD2. From germline, CDR1 is GTSNPN and CDR2 SVGIG (reference sequence). The CDR3 has 13 amino acids. J was trimmed by 4 bases and V by 3 bases; bases with no gene match: 2. CDR3 protein: CAWSRGGYNEQFF. CDR3 bases: TGTGCCTGGAGCCGCGGGGGGTACAATGAGCAGTTCTTC.

V is TRBV7-9 and J is TRBJ1-6, with 12 bases aligning to TRBD1. V shed 1 base, J shed 10 bases, and the junction held 11 bases outside the gene matches. Germline loops: CDR1 SEHNR, CDR2 FQNEAQ (reference sequence). The CDR3 contains 18 residues. The CDR3 here is CASSLDPGQGARGSPLHF. CDR3 DNA sequence: TGTGCCAGCAGCTTAGACCCGGGACAGGGGGCGCGGGGCTCACCCCTCCACTTT.

The chain uses TRBV27 and TRBJ2-1, with 7 bases fitting TRBD2. Germline lookup yields CDR1 MNHEY and CDR2 SMNVEV (reference sequence). V lost 6 bases, J lost 0 bases, and 5 bases stayed unmatched. The CDR3 runs to 15 residues. The CDR3 DNA reads TGTGCCAGCAGGGGCGGGAGAACCTCCTACAATGAGCAGTTCTTC. This encodes CASRGGRTSYNEQFF.

The chain couples TRBV5-8 to TRBJ2-1, with TRBD2 identical over 15 bases. This CDR3 spans 14 amino acids. V trimming: 3 bases; J trimming: 9 bases; junction bases outside the gene matches: 1. Germline V gene lookup returns CDR1 SGHTS and CDR2 YDEGEE. The DNA of the CDR3 is TGTGCCAGCAGCTCGGGACTAGCGGGAGGTGAGCAGTTCTTC. Translation: CASSSGLAGGEQFF.

This clone was detected a few times. The V call is TRBV18, the J call TRBJ1-5, with TRBD1 matching over 8 bases. The junction had 8 bases not matched to a gene; V was cut back by 4 bases and J by 6 bases. CDR3 length: 15 amino acids. Per the germline V gene, CDR1 is KGHSH and CDR2 is LQKENI. The CDR3 DNA sequence: TGTGCCAGCTCACGAGAGGACAGGGTCGGTCAGCCCCAGCATTTT. Translated: CASSREDRVGQPQHF.

The rearrangement uses TRBV7-3 and TRBJ1-3; 8 nucleotides align to TRBD1. Per the germline V gene, CDR1 is SGHTA and CDR2 is FQGTGA. This CDR3 spans 15 amino acids. After removal of 5 bases from V and 3 bases from J, the junction contained 6 bases not matched to a gene. The CDR3 region has the DNA TGTGCCAGCAGCCCCTCAGGGGGCTTTGGAAACACCATATATTTT. This gives the protein CASSPSGGFGNTIYF.

J is TRBJ1-2 and V is TRBV6-5, with 8 bases lining up with TRBD1. This CDR3 is 15 amino acids long. CDR1 and CDR2 from the germline V gene are MNHEY and SVGAGI. Unmatched junction bases numbered 6, after V lost 2 bases and J lost 4 bases. This chain's CDR3 is CASSYPQGAGYGYTF. CDR3 sequence (DNA): TGTGCCAGCAGTTACCCCCAGGGGGCTGGCTATGGCTACACCTTC.

J is TRBJ1-1 and V is TRBV20-1, with D maybe TRBD1 (6 bases). V shed 5 bases and J shed 7 bases, with 11 bases lying between them. This CDR3 has 11 amino acids. Germline V gene lookup returns CDR1 DFQATT and CDR2 SNEGSKA (reference sequence). CDR3 nucleotide sequence: TGCAGTGCTTCGACAGGATATGAAGCTTTCTTT. This gives the protein CSASTGYEAFF.

The V and J genes are TRBV20-1 and TRBJ2-7, with TRBD1 as a possible D gene (5 bases). Germline V gene sequence: CDR1 DFQATT, CDR2 SNEGSKA (reference sequence). The CDR3 covers 11 residues. V shed 5 bases and J shed 2 bases, with 7 bases lying between them. The CDR3 DNA is TGCAGTGCTTCGGACACCTACGAGCAGTACTTC. Translation gives CSASDTYEQYF.

The chain couples TRBV19 to TRBJ1-2, with 7 nucleotides matching TRBD1. This CDR3 spans 15 amino acids. Germline CDR1 and CDR2: LNHDA and SQIVND (reference sequence). With 3 bases clipped from V and 4 bases from J, the junction kept 8 bases outside the gene matches. The CDR3 sequence: CASSMRGQRPYGYTF. The CDR3 nucleotides read TGTGCCAGTAGTATGAGGGGACAGCGACCCTATGGCTACACCTTC. Combining the CDR3 with reference TRBV19 and TRBJ1-2 gives the whole variable domain DGGITQSPKYLFRKEGQNVTLSCEQNLNHDAMYWYRQDPGQGLRLIYYSQIVNDFQKGDIAEGYSVSREKKESFPLTVTSAQKNPTAFYLCASSMRGQRPYGYTFGSGTRLTVV.

This clone was seen more than once but under ten times. The chain joins TRBV7-9 to TRBJ2-7; possibly TRBD2 for D (5 bases). Germline V gene data show CDR1 as SEHNR and CDR2 as FQNEAQ (reference sequence). V lost 5 bases to trimming and J lost 3 bases, with 17 bases between them. The CDR3 runs 15 residues. The CDR3 sequence: CASSPRVTKGYEQYF. CDR3 DNA: TGTGCCAGCAGCCCAAGGGTGACTAAAGGCTACGAGCAGTACTTC.